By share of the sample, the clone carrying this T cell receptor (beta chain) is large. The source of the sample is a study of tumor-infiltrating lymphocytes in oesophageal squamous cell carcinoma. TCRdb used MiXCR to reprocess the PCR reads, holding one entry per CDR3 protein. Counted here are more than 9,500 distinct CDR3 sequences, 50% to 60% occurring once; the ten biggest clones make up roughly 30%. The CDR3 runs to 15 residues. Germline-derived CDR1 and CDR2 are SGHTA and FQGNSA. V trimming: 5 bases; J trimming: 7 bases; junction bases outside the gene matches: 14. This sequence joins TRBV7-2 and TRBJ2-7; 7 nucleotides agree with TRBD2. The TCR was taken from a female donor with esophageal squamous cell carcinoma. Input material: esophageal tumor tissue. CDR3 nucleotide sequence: TGTGCCAGCAGCAGCGGACTAGTTGGGTACAATGAGCAGTACTTC. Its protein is CASSSGLVGYNEQYF.